A single sample is the source of the 28 T cell receptor beta chains below, sequenced in a study of T-cell memory formation after mild COVID-19. TCRdb reanalysed the 5' RACE reads using MiXCR and keeps one entry per CDR3 protein. The sample carries under 250,000 distinct CDR3 sequences, 10% to 13% recorded once. Sequencing was performed on PBMCs or a T cell subset sorted from them (not recorded which). Source of these receptors: a man aged 18 to 29 who had mild COVID-19 (a few samples of this study predate the infection). Cell type and time point are not known.

The chain couples TRBV5-1 to TRBJ1-3, with TRBD1 as a possible D gene (5 bases). This CDR3 contains 17 residues. Per germline, CDR1 SGHRS and CDR2 YFSETQ. Trimming removed 2 bases at V and 0 bases at J, with 15 bases between. CDR3 in amino acids: CASSFNRHDFSGNTIYF. The DNA of the CDR3 is TGCGCCAGCAGCTTCAACAGGCATGACTTCTCTGGAAACACCATATATTTT.

CDR3 protein: CASSQAGDSNQPQHF. CDR3 coding DNA: TGCGCCAGCAGCCAAGCAGGGGATAGCAATCAGCCCCAGCATTTT. The V and J genes are TRBV4-1 and TRBJ1-5; D is possibly TRBD1 (6 bases). Germline values: CDR1 MGHRA, CDR2 YSYEKL. The CDR3 has 15 residues. V was shortened by 1 base and J by 0 bases, with 7 bases between the two germline ends.

The chain joins TRBV5-1 to TRBJ2-1; no firm D call. V lost 2 bases and J lost 2, with 14 bases in between. CDR3 length: 16 amino acids. The germline CDR1 and CDR2 sequences are SGHRS and YFSETQ. DNA for the CDR3: TGCGCCAGCAGCTTCGAGTTTCGGTCAGCCTACAATGAGCAGTTCTTC. Its translation: CASSFEFRSAYNEQFF. Supplemented by reference TRBV5-1 and TRBJ2-1, the full variable domain reads KAGVTQTPRYLIKTRGQQVTLSCSPISGHRSVSWYQQTPGQGLQFLFEYFSETQRNKGNFPGRFSGRQFSNSRSEMNVSTLELGDSALYLCASSFEFRSAYNEQFFGPGTRLTVL.

The chain combines TRBV12-3 or TRBV12-4 with TRBJ1-3; a weak D match, TRBD1 (6 bases). V was trimmed by 3 bases and J by 7 bases, leaving 13 bases between them. The CDR3 is 14 residues long. The CDR3 region is CASSLPGGANTIYF. The CDR3 DNA follows: TGTGCCAGCAGTTTGCCCGGGGGCGCGAACACCATATATTTT.

The chain has TRBV7-6 and TRBJ1-5; tentative D call: TRBD1 (5 bases). This CDR3 has 15 residues. Trimming pared 4 bases from V and 4 bases from J, leaving 14 bases between. Per germline, CDR1 SGHVS and CDR2 FNYEAQ. The CDR3 sequence: CASSSGTGRNQPQHF. CDR3 nucleotides: TGTGCCAGCAGCTCCGGGACCGGACGGAATCAGCCCCAGCATTTT.

This clonotype was seen only a few times. The chain links TRBV11-2 to TRBJ1-2; unclear D gene. Germline CDR1 reads SGHAT; CDR2 reads FQNNGV. Trimming removed 1 base at V and 1 base at J, with 19 bases between. The CDR3 loop spans 18 amino acids. The CDR3 is CASSLAVGRGSVNYGYTF. The CDR3 bases are TGTGCCAGCAGCTTAGCGGTGGGCAGAGGGAGCGTTAACTATGGCTACACCTTC.

This clonotype was seen many times. CDR3 DNA sequence: TGTGCCAGCAGTTACCTGGGACAGGGTGGGCAGTTCTTC. It specifies CASSYLGQGGQFF. V gene TRBV6-5 combines with J gene TRBJ2-1; 9 bases match TRBD1. Germline loops: CDR1 MNHEY, CDR2 SVGAGI. The CDR3 loop spans 13 amino acids. With 2 bases clipped from V and 12 bases from J, the junction kept 5 bases outside the gene matches.

Concerning this clonotype: A much bigger clone sits one base away, suggesting this may be a read error. The genes are TRBV28 and TRBJ1-1; D remains ambiguous. The CDR3 loop spans 12 amino acids. V shed 2 bases and J shed 5 bases, with 6 bases lying between them. CDR1 is MDHEN, CDR2 SYDVKM, per germline. The CDR3 is CASSLPWTEAFF. DNA for the CDR3: TGTGCCAGCAGTTTACCGTGGACTGAAGCTTTCTTT.

A few counts support this clonotype. The rearrangement uses TRBV28 and TRBJ2-7; D remains ambiguous. CDR1 and CDR2 from the germline V gene are MDHEN and SYDVKM. The CDR3 is 15 residues long. V lost 1 base and J lost 2, with 12 bases in between. CDR3 bases: TGTGCCAGCAGTTTATTTAGTCGGGCCCCCTACGAGCAGTACGTC. Translated, it gives CASSLFSRAPYEQYV.

The genes are TRBV7-2 and TRBJ2-5; 13 bases agree with TRBD2. Trimming took 3 bases from V and 5 from J; bases not matched to a gene: 9. The CDR3 is 17 residues long. Germline CDR1 SGHTA, CDR2 FQGNSA. The DNA for the CDR3 is TGTGCCAGCAGCTTCTACTCACTAGCGGGGGGGCAGGAGACCCAGTACTTC. As protein: CASSFYSLAGGQETQYF.

This clonotype has ten or more counts. In DNA, the CDR3 is TGCGCCAGCAGCTTGTCGGGGAACACCGGGGAGCTGTTTTTT. It translates to CASSLSGNTGELFF. The chain has TRBV5-1 and TRBJ2-2; D not certain. Germline V lookup: CDR1 SGHRS, CDR2 YFSETQ. V shed 1 base and J shed 1 base, with 5 bases lying between them. This CDR3 comprises 14 residues.

V is TRBV7-9 and J is TRBJ1-4, with D maybe TRBD1 (6 bases). V shed 11 bases and J shed 8 bases, with 18 bases lying between them. The CDR3 runs to 13 residues. Germline V gene data show CDR1 as SEHNR and CDR2 as FQNEAQ (reference sequence). The DNA for the CDR3 is TGTGCCTCAGTCCGGGGGGCCGGGGAAAAACTGTTTTTT. Amino acid sequence: CASVRGAGEKLFF.

This clonotype was counted at least ten times. The chain recombines TRBV7-2 with TRBJ2-1, with a possible D match to TRBD1 (6 bases). The CDR3 length is 16 residues. Germline CDR1 SGHTA, CDR2 FQGNSA. Trimming took off 1 base at V and 2 bases at J, with 12 bases between the two ends. The CDR3 sequence is CASSLGWGRTYNEQFF. The CDR3 DNA reads as TGTGCCAGCAGCTTAGGGTGGGGGCGCACCTACAATGAGCAGTTCTTC.

The J gene is TRBJ2-6, the V gene TRBV12-3 or TRBV12-4; D is unresolved. With 5 bases removed from V and 0 bases from J, the gap between germline ends came to 5 bases. The CDR3 spans 14 residues. For the CDR3, the DNA is TGTGCCAGCAGTAAGGGCTCTGGGGCCAACGTCCTGACTTTC. It is translated as CASSKGSGANVLTF.

This clonotype turned up a few times. The chain recombines TRBV5-6 with TRBJ1-2; no reliable D call. Germline-derived CDR1 and CDR2 are SGHDT and YYEEEE. V was trimmed by 0 bases and J by 14 bases, leaving 14 bases between them. This CDR3 has 12 amino acids. The CDR3 region has the DNA TGTGCCAGCAGCTTGGAACGTTCCAGAAATACCTTC. Residues: CASSLERSRNTF.

This clonotype has just a few counts. This rearrangement joins TRBV27 to TRBJ2-5; D is possibly TRBD1 (7 bases). The CDR3 length is 12 residues. Trimming left V 9 bases short and J 6 bases short, with 14 bases between. Germline V gives CDR1 MNHEY, CDR2 SMNVEV (reference sequence). CDR3 nucleotide sequence: TGTGCCAGTGGACGGAGGGGGCAGACCCAGTACTTC. Translated: CASGRRGQTQYF.

The chain's CDR3 is CASRDTGGRGYTF. For the CDR3, the DNA is TGTGCCAGCAGGGACACAGGGGGACGCGGCTACACCTTC. The rearrangement uses TRBV12-3 or TRBV12-4 and TRBJ1-2, with TRBD1 matching over 8 bases. CDR3 size: 13 residues. Unmatched junction bases numbered 8, after V lost 6 bases and J lost 8 bases.

The DNA for the CDR3 is TGTGCCAGCAGTGACAGGGTCGAGCAGTACTTC. As protein: CASSDRVEQYF. The chain employs TRBV25-1 and TRBJ2-7, with a tentative D call TRBD1 (5 bases). The germline CDR1 and CDR2 sequences are MGHDK and SYGVNS. Trimming took off 3 bases at V and 6 bases at J, with 6 bases between the two ends. This CDR3 region has 11 residues.

This clonotype was seen a handful of times. This chain uses TRBV7-2 with TRBJ2-3, with TRBD1 as a possible D gene (5 bases). The CDR3 is 16 amino acids. Trimming removed 3 bases at V and 0 bases at J, with 13 bases between. Germline V CDR1 and CDR2: SGHTA, FQGNSA. This CDR3 is CASSFLWGSSTDTQYF. For the CDR3, the DNA is TGTGCCAGCAGCTTCCTTTGGGGCTCTAGCACAGATACGCAGTATTTT.

This clonotype was recorded a few times. This sequence joins TRBV1 and TRBJ1-2. TRBV1 represents a pseudogene. This CDR3 has 13 residues. The CDR3 DNA is TGCACCAGCAGCCAAGATCGATATTATGGCTACACCTTC. Protein: CTSSQDRYYGYTF.

Comments on this clonotype: The conserved final phenylalanine or tryptophan is absent from the CDR3, which likely points to a read error. The J gene is TRBJ1-5, the V gene TRBV7-8; maybe TRBD1 (6 bases). Trimming removed 1 base from V and 7 bases from J, with 11 bases in between. The germline CDR1 and CDR2 sequences are SGHVS and FQNEAQ. The CDR3 totals 14 residues. This chain's CDR3 is CASSLGGQGQPQHI. CDR3 sequence (DNA): TGTGCCAGCAGCTTAGGGGGCCAGGGGCAGCCCCAGCATATT.

This clonotype was counted between two and nine times. This rearrangement joins TRBV5-4 to TRBJ2-2, with D unclear. The CDR3 loop spans 14 amino acids. V was shortened by 4 bases and J by 7 bases, with 14 bases between the two germline ends. Germline CDR1 and CDR2: SGHNT and YYREEE (reference sequence). The CDR3 protein is CASSPAGLGGELFF. In nucleotides, the CDR3 is TGTGCCAGCAGCCCCGCCGGGCTGGGCGGGGAGCTGTTTTTT.

The gene calls are TRBV12-3 or TRBV12-4 and TRBJ1-1, with a weak D call TRBD1 (6 bases). There are 12 residues in the CDR3. V was trimmed by 6 bases and J by 10 bases, leaving 15 bases between them. The CDR3 loop is CASSRQESGAFF. The CDR3, as DNA: TGTGCCAGCAGCCGACAGGAGAGCGGAGCTTTCTTT.

This clonotype was picked up a small number of times. This chain's CDR3 is CASSESGVGTEAFF. In DNA form, the CDR3 reads TGTGCCAGCAGTGAATCCGGGGTTGGAACTGAAGCTTTCTTT. The V call is TRBV2, the J call TRBJ1-1; D gene ambiguous. The V end was cut by 2 bases, the J end by 5 bases, with 12 bases between. The CDR3 totals 14 residues. CDR1 is SNHLY, CDR2 FYNNEI, per germline. The entire variable domain, with the rest obtained from reference TRBV2 and TRBJ1-1, is as follows: EPEVTQTPSHQVTQMGQEVILRCVPISNHLYFYWYRQILGQKVEFLVSFYNNEISEKSEIFDDQFSVERPDGSNFTLKIRSTKLEDSAMYFCASSESGVGTEAFFGQGTRLTVV.

This clonotype was counted only a few times. This chain uses TRBV7-3 with TRBJ1-2; a weak D match, TRBD1 (5 bases). Germline V gene sequence: CDR1 SGHTA, CDR2 FQGTGA. Trimming cost V 2 bases and J 7 bases, with 14 bases left between them. This CDR3 is 14 amino acids long. The DNA for the CDR3 is TGTGCCAGCAGCTTAGCGCAGGGTTATGGTGGCTACACCTTC. Translating it yields CASSLAQGYGGYTF.

This clonotype has just a few counts. This sequence joins TRBV4-3 and TRBJ2-7; TRBD2 matches 10 bases. Germline V lookup: CDR1 LGHNA, CDR2 YSLEER. The V segment lost 3 bases and the J segment 3 bases; nucleotides outside the gene matches: 5. The CDR3 loop spans 15 amino acids. CDR3 nucleotide sequence: TGCGCCAGCAGCCAGGCACTAGCGGGGTACTACGAGCAGTACTTC. It encodes CASSQALAGYYEQYF.

This clonotype has a handful of counts. This chain uses TRBV7-6 with TRBJ2-3, with TRBD2 matching 8 bases. CDR3 size: 15 residues. Per germline, CDR1 SGHVS and CDR2 FNYEAQ. Losses at the gene ends were 4 bases for V and 1 base for J; bases not matched to a gene: 4. CDR3 amino acids: CASSSGLGGTDTQYF. CDR3 DNA sequence: TGTGCCAGCAGCTCGGGACTAGGGGGCACAGATACGCAGTATTTT.

The sample holds a few counts of this clonotype. The chain couples TRBV2 to TRBJ2-3; D might be TRBD2 (6 bases). Germline CDR1 and CDR2: SNHLY and FYNNEI. The CDR3 length is 12 residues. V dropped 6 bases and J dropped 14 bases, with 18 bases sitting between them. The CDR3: CASSGDLSPWYF. In DNA, the CDR3 is TGTGCCAGCAGCGGGGACTTGTCCCCGTGGTATTTT.